This T cell receptor (beta chain) was documented in a study of blood T cell repertoires in COVID-19. Germline CDR1 reads SGHTA; CDR2 reads FQGTGA. This CDR3 has 14 residues. V shed 5 bases and J shed 6 bases, with 15 bases lying between them. Per the authors' pipeline: Amplification of reference gene primers provided the estimated nucleated cell counts. Assay used: immunoSEQ multiplex PCR; TCRdb lists only in-frame clones, some missing. V and J calls and clone size are as listed in that table; D and trimming were resolved from the DNA. The sample holds roughly 200,000 clones, more than 70% seen once. The clonotype was recovered from a man aged 40-49 years with acute COVID-19. The sequencing input was PBMCs or T cells enriched from blood (not recorded which). This chain connects TRBV7-3 to TRBJ2-3; tentatively, D is TRBD1 (5 bases). CDR3 sequence: CASSPRGPPDTQYF. The CDR3 DNA is TGTGCCAGCAGCCCTAGGGGTCCCCCCGATACGCAGTATTTT.